These 13 T cell receptor beta chains originate from one sample sequenced in a study of cytomegalovirus exposure and HLA in healthy donors. The primer mix had 60 Vbeta and 13 Jbeta primers. Data came from immunoSEQ multiplex PCR; TCRdb stores just in-frame clones and leaves some out. The profile shows roughly 160,000 clones, around 77% of them singletons. Sequences were obtained from PBMCs. The receptors were sampled from a woman aged 45-59 years in good health and CMV-seropositive.

V is TRBV27 and J is TRBJ1-5; D is possibly TRBD1 (6 bases). Trimming pared 5 bases from V and 5 bases from J, leaving 16 bases between. The CDR3 is 15 residues long. CDR1 and CDR2 (germline): MNHEY, SMNVEV (reference sequence). In nucleotides, the CDR3 is TGTGCCAGCAGTCCTACTCAGGGGTTCTATCAGCCCCAGCATTTT. It encodes CASSPTQGFYQPQHF.

The V gene is TRBV30, the J gene TRBJ2-5; 10 bases are a match to TRBD2. CDR3 size: 13 residues. Germline CDR1 GTSNPN, CDR2 SVGIG (reference sequence). The CDR3 DNA sequence: TGTGCTTACTATAGCGGGAGGAGAGAGACCCAGTACTTC. It yields the protein CAYYSGRRETQYF.

In this sample, this clone turned up a few times. This chain connects TRBV28 to TRBJ2-7; D is uncertain. The V gene's germline CDR1 is MDHEN and CDR2 SYDVKM. Trimming took 6 bases from V and 0 from J, leaving 12 bases between them. CDR3 size: 14 residues. The CDR3 nucleotides read TGTGCCAGCAGAACCTCCCTCGGCTCCTACGAGCAGTACTTC. Protein: CASRTSLGSYEQYF.

The J gene is TRBJ2-7, the V gene TRBV18; D is possibly TRBD1 (6 bases). CDR3 length equals 12 residues. Deletions cut 6 bases from V and 3 bases from J, with 9 bases between. Germline CDR1 and CDR2: KGHSH and LQKENI. This chain's CDR3 is CASSLGHYEQYF. In DNA, the CDR3 is TGTGCCAGCTCGTTGGGACACTACGAGCAGTACTTC.

This rearrangement joins TRBV4-2 to TRBJ1-2, with TRBD1 matching over 11 bases. V gave up 6 bases and J gave up 7 bases; unmatched junction bases: 7. The germline V gene has CDR1 LGHNA and CDR2 YNFKEQ. CDR3 size: 14 residues. The CDR3 region has the DNA TGTGCCAGCAGACTCGGACAGGGGGCCGGTGGCTACACCTTC. This codes for CASRLGQGAGGYTF.

The rearrangement uses TRBV5-1 and TRBJ2-1; D not resolved. CDR1 and CDR2 from the germline V gene are SGHRS and YFSETQ. The CDR3 has 15 residues. V shed 0 bases and J shed 9 bases, with 16 bases lying between them. CDR3 residues: CASSLAALGPSEQFF. The CDR3 DNA follows: TGCGCCAGCAGCTTGGCCGCTCTAGGTCCAAGTGAGCAGTTCTTC. Supplemented by reference TRBV5-1 and TRBJ2-1, the full variable domain reads KAGVTQTPRYLIKTRGQQVTLSCSPISGHRSVSWYQQTPGQGLQFLFEYFSETQRNKGNFPGRFSGRQFSNSRSEMNVSTLELGDSALYLCASSLAALGPSEQFFGPGTRLTVL.

This sequence joins TRBV11-2 and TRBJ2-5, with 14 bases fitting TRBD2. The CDR3 is made up of 16 amino acids. J gave up 2 bases and V 1 base, and 0 bases lay outside the gene matches. CDR1 and CDR2 from the germline V gene are SGHAT and FQNNGV. The CDR3 reads CASSLGLAGGQETQYF. CDR3 nucleotide sequence: TGTGCCAGCAGCTTAGGACTAGCGGGGGGGCAAGAGACCCAGTACTTC.

The chain couples TRBV5-1 to TRBJ1-3; 7 bases are a match to TRBD1. The J segment lost 8 bases and the V segment lost 7 bases, leaving 9 bases of the junction unmatched. The CDR3 runs to 13 residues. The germline gives CDR1 SGHRS, CDR2 YFSETQ. DNA of the CDR3: TGCGCCAGCGCACAGGGGCTCGGGGACACCATATATTTT. It encodes CASAQGLGDTIYF.

V gene TRBV9 combines with J gene TRBJ1-3; 11 bases agree with TRBD1. There are 16 residues in the CDR3. With 4 bases clipped from V and 3 bases from J, the junction kept 6 bases outside the gene matches. Germline V CDR1 and CDR2: SGDLS, YYNGEE. CDR3: CASSQAGTGGGNTIYF. As DNA, the CDR3 is TGTGCCAGCAGCCAAGCCGGGACAGGGGGTGGAAACACCATATATTTT.

As DNA, the CDR3 is TGTGCCAGCAGCACCCTCCGGTCTAGCGCTAAACTGTTTTTT. Its translation: CASSTLRSSAKLFF. This chain connects TRBV7-8 to TRBJ1-4, with unresolved D. The CDR3 is 14 amino acids. Germline V CDR1 and CDR2: SGHVS, FQNEAQ. V was cut by 5 bases and J by 11 bases, with 18 bases left in between.

This chain links TRBV5-1 with TRBJ2-7; 12 nucleotides line up with TRBD2. Germline V gene sequence: CDR1 SGHRS, CDR2 YFSETQ. The CDR3 is 17 amino acids. The junction had 9 bases not matched to a gene; V was cut back by 2 bases and J by 3 bases. The CDR3 protein is CASSLNPGLAGLYEQYF. The CDR3 DNA is TGCGCCAGCAGCTTAAATCCGGGACTAGCGGGCCTCTACGAGCAGTACTTC.

The V gene is TRBV28, the J gene TRBJ2-1; 9 bases align to TRBD1. Germline V CDR1 and CDR2: MDHEN, SYDVKM. V shed 4 bases and J 6 bases; nucleotides not matched to a gene: 10. This CDR3 is 16 amino acids long. In DNA form, the CDR3 reads TGTGCCAGCAGTTCTCGCGGGACAGGGTTGAGCAATGAGCAGTTCTTC. This encodes CASSSRGTGLSNEQFF.

This sequence joins TRBV15 and TRBJ1-1, with D possibly matching TRBD1 (5 bases). Trimming took 2 bases from V and 5 from J, leaving 12 bases between them. Germline-derived CDR1 and CDR2 are LNHNV and YYDKDF (reference sequence). The CDR3 is 14 amino acids. The CDR3: CATSRQAGVTEAFF. The CDR3 DNA reads as TGTGCCACCAGCAGACAGGCGGGGGTGACTGAAGCTTTCTTT.